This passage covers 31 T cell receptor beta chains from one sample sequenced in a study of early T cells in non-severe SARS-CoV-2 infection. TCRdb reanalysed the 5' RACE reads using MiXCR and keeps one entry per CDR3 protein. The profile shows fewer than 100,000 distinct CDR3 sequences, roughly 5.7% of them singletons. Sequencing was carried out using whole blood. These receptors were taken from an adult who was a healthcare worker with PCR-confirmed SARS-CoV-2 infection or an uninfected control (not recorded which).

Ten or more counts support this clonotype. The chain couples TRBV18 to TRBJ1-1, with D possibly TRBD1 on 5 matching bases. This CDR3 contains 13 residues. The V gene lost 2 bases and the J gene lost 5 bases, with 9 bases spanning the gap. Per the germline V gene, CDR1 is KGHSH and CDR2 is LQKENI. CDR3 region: CASSPKEGTEAFF. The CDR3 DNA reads TGTGCCAGCTCACCAAAGGAGGGGACTGAAGCTTTCTTT.

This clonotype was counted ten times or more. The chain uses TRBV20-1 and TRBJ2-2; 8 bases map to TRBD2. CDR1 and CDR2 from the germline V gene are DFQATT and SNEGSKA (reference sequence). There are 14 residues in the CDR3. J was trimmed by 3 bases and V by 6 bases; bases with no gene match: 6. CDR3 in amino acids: CSAEAGVDTGELFF. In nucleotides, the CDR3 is TGCAGTGCAGAAGCGGGGGTCGACACCGGGGAGCTGTTTTTT.

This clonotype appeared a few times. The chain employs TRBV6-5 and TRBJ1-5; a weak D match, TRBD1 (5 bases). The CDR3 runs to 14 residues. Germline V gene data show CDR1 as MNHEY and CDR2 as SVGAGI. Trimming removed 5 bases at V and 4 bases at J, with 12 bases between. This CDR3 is CASSLGEGNQPQHF. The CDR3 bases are TGTGCCAGCAGTCTAGGGGAGGGGAATCAGCCCCAGCATTTT.

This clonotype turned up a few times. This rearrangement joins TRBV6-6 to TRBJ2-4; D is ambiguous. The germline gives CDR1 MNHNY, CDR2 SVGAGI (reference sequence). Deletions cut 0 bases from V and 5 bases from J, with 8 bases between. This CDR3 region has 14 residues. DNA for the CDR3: TGTGCCAGCAGTTACTCTGGTGGGGAAAACATTCAGTACTTC. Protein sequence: CASSYSGGENIQYF.

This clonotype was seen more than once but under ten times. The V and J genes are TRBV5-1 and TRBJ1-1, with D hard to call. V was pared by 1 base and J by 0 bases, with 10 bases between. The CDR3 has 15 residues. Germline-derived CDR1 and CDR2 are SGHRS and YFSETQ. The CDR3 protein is CASSLLAAMNTEAFF. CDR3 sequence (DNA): TGCGCCAGCAGCTTGCTTGCAGCTATGAACACTGAAGCTTTCTTT.

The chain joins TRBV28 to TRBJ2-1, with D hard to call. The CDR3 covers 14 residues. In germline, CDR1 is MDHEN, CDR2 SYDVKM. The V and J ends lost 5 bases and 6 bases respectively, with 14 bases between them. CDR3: CASSVTDGVNEQFF. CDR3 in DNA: TGTGCCAGCAGTGTCACGGATGGGGTCAATGAGCAGTTCTTC.

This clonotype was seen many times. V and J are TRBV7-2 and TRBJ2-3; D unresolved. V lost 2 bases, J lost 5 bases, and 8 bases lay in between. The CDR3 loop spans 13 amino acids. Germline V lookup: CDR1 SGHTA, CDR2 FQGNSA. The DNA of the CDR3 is TGTGCCAGCAGCTTAAATCAGCAAGATACGCAGTATTTT. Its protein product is CASSLNQQDTQYF.

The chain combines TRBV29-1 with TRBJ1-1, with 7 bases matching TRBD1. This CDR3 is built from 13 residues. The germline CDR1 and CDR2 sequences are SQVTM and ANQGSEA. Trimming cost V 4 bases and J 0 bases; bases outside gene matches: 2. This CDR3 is CSVVRGLNTEAFF. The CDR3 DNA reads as TGCAGCGTTGTGAGGGGGCTGAACACTGAAGCTTTCTTT.

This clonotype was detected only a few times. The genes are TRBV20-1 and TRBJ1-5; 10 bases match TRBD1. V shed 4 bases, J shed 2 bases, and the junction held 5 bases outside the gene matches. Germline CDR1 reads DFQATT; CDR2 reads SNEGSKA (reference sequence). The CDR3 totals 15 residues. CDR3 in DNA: TGCAGTGCTATCTCCGGGACAGGGGGCAATCAGCCCCAGCATTTT. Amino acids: CSAISGTGGNQPQHF.

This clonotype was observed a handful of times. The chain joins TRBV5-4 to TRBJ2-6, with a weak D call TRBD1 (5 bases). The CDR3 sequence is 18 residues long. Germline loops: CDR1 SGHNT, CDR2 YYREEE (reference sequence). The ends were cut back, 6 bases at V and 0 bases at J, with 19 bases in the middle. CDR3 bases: TGTGCCAGCACCCAAGGGCCGCAGGGCGGCTCTGGGGCCAACGTCCTGACTTTC. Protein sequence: CASTQGPQGGSGANVLTF.

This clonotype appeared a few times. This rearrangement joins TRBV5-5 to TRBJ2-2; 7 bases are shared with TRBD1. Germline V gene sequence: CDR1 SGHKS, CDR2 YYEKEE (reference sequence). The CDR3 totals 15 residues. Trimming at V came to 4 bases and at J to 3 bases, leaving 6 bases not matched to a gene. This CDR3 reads CASSTRQGYTGELFF. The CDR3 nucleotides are TGTGCCAGCAGCACTCGACAGGGCTACACCGGGGAGCTGTTTTTT.

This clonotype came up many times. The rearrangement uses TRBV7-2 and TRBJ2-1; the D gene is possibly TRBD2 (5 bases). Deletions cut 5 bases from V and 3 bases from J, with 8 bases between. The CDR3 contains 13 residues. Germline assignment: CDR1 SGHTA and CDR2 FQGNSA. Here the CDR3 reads CASSPAVYNEQFF. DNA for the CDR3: TGTGCCAGCAGCCCAGCGGTCTACAATGAGCAGTTCTTC.

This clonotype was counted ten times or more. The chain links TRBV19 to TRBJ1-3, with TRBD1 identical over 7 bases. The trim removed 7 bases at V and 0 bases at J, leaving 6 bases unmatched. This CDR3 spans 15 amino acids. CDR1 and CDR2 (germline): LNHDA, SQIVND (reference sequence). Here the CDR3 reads CASNRRGPSGNTIYF. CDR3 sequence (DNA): TGTGCCAGTAATCGGAGGGGGCCCTCTGGAAACACCATATATTTT.

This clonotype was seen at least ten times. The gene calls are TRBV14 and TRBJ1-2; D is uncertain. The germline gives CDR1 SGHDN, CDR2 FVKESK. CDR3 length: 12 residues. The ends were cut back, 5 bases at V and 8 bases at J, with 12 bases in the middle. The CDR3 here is CASSVGLLGYTF. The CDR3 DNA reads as TGTGCCAGCAGCGTCGGGCTCCTCGGCTACACCTTC.

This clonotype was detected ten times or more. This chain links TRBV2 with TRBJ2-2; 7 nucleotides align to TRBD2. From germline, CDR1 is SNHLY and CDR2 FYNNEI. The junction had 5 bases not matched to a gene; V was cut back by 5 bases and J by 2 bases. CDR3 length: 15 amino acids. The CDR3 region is CASSRRGVNTGELFF. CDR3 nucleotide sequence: TGTGCCAGCAGTAGACGGGGGGTTAACACCGGGGAGCTGTTTTTT.

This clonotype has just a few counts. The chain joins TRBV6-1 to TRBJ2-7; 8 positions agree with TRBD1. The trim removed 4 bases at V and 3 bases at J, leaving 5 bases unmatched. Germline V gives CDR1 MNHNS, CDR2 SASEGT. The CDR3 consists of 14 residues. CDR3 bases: TGTGCCAGCAGTGCAAGGACAGGGAGCTACGAGCAGTACTTC. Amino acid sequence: CASSARTGSYEQYF.

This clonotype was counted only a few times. The chain's CDR3 is CSVVGRPSYEQYF. The CDR3 DNA is TGCAGCGTTGTGGGCAGGCCCTCCTACGAGCAGTACTTC. This chain uses TRBV29-1 with TRBJ2-7; no clear D. Germline V gene lookup returns CDR1 SQVTM and CDR2 ANQGSEA. V lost 4 bases, J lost 0 bases, and 10 bases lay in between. CDR3 size: 13 residues.

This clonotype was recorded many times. CDR3 protein: CASSMRDRNLQETQYF. Here the CDR3 DNA reads TGTGCCAGCAGCATGCGGGACAGAAACCTCCAAGAGACCCAGTACTTC. The V gene is TRBV5-5, the J gene TRBJ2-5, with D possibly TRBD1 on 7 matching bases. V was cut by 4 bases and J by 1 base, with 17 bases left in between. Germline-derived CDR1 and CDR2 are SGHKS and YYEKEE (reference sequence). This CDR3 comprises 16 residues.

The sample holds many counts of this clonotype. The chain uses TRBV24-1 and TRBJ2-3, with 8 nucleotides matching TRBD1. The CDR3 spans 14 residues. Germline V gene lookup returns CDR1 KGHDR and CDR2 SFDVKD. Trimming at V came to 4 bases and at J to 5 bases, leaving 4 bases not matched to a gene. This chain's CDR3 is CATSDAGTGDTQYF. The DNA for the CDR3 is TGTGCCACCAGTGACGCAGGGACAGGAGATACGCAGTATTTT.

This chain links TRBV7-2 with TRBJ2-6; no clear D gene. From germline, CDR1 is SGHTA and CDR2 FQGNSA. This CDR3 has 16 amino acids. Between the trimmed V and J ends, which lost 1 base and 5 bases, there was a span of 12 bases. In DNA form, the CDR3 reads TGTGCCAGCAGCTTAGTACGTCCAGGAAGGGCCAACGTCCTGACTTTC. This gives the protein CASSLVRPGRANVLTF.

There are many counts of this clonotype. This chain's CDR3 is CASSRETVASNYGYTF. The CDR3 nucleotides are TGCGCCAGCAGCCGGGAGACGGTAGCCTCTAACTATGGCTACACCTTC. The chain carries TRBV5-1 and TRBJ1-2; D unresolved. Trimming cost V 4 bases and J 0 bases, with 16 bases left between them. Germline V gene sequence: CDR1 SGHRS, CDR2 YFSETQ. This CDR3 region has 16 residues.

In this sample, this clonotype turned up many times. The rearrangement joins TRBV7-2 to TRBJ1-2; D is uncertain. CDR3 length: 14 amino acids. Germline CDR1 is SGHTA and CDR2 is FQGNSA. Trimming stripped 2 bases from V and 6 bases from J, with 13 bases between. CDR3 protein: CASSLRRVSDGYTF. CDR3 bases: TGTGCCAGCAGCTTAAGACGAGTATCAGATGGCTACACCTTC.

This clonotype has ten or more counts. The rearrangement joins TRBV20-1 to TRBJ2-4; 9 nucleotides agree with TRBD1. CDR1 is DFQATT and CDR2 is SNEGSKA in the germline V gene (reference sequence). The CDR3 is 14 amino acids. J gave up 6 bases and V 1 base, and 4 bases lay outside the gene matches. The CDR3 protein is CSARGNRGRNIQYF. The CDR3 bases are TGCAGTGCTAGAGGGAACAGGGGGCGAAACATTCAGTACTTC.

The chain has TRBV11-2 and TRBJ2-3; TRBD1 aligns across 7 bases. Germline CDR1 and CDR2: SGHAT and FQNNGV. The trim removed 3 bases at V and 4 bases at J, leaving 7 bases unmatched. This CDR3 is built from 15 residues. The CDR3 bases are TGTGCCAGCAGCTTCCCGACAGGGTGGTCAGATACGCAGTATTTT. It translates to CASSFPTGWSDTQYF.

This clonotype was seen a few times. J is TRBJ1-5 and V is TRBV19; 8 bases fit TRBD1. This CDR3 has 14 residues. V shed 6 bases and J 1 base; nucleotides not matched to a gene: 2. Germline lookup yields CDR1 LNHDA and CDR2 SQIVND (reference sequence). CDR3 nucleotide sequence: TGTGCCAGTAGAGGACAGGGCAGCAATCAGCCCCAGCATTTT. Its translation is CASRGQGSNQPQHF.

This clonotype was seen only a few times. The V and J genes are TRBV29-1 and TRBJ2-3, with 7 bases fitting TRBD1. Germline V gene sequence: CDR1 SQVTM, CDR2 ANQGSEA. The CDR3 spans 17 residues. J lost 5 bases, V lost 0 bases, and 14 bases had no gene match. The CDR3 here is CSVEDQGQALPGDTQYF. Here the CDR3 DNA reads TGCAGCGTTGAAGATCAAGGACAGGCCCTTCCCGGAGATACGCAGTATTTT.

The CDR3 nucleotides are TGCGCCAGCGCCCCCCGACAGGGCTCCTACGAGCAGTACTTC. This codes for CASAPRQGSYEQYF. V is TRBV5-1 and J is TRBJ2-7; the match to TRBD1 covers 7 bases. Germline CDR1 SGHRS, CDR2 YFSETQ. Trimming cost V 7 bases and J 0 bases; bases outside gene matches: 7. The CDR3 length is 14 residues. The entire variable domain, with the rest obtained from reference TRBV5-1 and TRBJ2-7, is as follows: KAGVTQTPRYLIKTRGQQVTLSCSPISGHRSVSWYQQTPGQGLQFLFEYFSETQRNKGNFPGRFSGRQFSNSRSEMNVSTLELGDSALYLCASAPRQGSYEQYFGPGTRLTVT.

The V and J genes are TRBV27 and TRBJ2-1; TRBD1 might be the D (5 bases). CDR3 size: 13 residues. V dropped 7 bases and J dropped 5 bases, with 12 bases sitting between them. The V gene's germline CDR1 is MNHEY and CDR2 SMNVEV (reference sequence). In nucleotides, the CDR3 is TGTGCCAGCACCCAGGGTGTTCACAATGAGCAGTTCTTC. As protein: CASTQGVHNEQFF.

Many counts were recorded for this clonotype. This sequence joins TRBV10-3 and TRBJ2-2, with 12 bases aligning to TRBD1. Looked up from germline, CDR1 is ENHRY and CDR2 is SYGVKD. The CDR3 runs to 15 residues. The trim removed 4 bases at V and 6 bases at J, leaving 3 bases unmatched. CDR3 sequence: CAISAGTGGPGELFF. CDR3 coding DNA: TGTGCCATCAGTGCCGGGACAGGGGGCCCCGGGGAGCTGTTTTTT.

The CDR3 nucleotides read TGTGCCAGCTCACCAGCGTTTGGCCTCTCTGGAAACACCATATATTTT. It translates to CASSPAFGLSGNTIYF. The rearrangement joins TRBV18 to TRBJ1-3; D not resolved. Germline CDR1 KGHSH, CDR2 LQKENI. The CDR3 spans 16 residues. Trimming stripped 2 bases from V and 0 bases from J, with 11 bases between. Drawing the rest from reference TRBV18 and TRBJ1-3, the complete variable domain is NAGVMQNPRHLVRRRGQEARLRCSPMKGHSHVYWYRQLPEEGLKFMVYLQKENIIDESGMPKERFSAEFPKEGPSILRIQQVVRGDSAAYFCASSPAFGLSGNTIYFGEGSWLTVV.

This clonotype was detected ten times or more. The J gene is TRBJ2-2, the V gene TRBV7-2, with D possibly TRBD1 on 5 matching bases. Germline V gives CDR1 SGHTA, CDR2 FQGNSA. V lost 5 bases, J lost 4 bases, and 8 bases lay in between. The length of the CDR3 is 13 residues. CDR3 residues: CASSQTVTGELFF. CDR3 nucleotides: TGTGCCAGCAGCCAGACAGTCACCGGGGAGCTGTTTTTT. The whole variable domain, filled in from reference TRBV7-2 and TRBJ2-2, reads GAGVSQSPSNKVTEKGKDVELRCDPISGHTALYWYRQSLGQGLEFLIYFQGNSAPDKSGLPSDRFSAERTGGSVSTLTIQRTQQEDSAVYLCASSQTVTGELFFGEGSRLTVL.